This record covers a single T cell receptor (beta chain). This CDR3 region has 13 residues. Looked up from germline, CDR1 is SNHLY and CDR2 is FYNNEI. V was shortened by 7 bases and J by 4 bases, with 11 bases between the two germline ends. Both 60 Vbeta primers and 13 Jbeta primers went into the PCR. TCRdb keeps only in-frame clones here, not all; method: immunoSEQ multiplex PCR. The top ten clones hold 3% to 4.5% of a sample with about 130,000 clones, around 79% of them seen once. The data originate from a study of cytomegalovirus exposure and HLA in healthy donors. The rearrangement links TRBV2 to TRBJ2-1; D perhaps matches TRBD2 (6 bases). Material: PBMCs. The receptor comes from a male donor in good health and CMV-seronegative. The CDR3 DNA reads TGTGCCAGCACCTACGGGGGTTACAATGAGCAGTTCTTC. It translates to CASTYGGYNEQFF.